This T cell receptor (beta chain) was sequenced in a study of T cells in Graves' hyperthyroidism and ophthalmopathy. Template material for amplifying TCR beta CDR3 regions consisted of RNA transcripts. HTBI primers were employed in a first-round RT-PCR of the TCR CDR3. MiXCR, applied by TCRdb to the multiplex PCR reads, yields one record per CDR3 protein. The sample contains 600,000 to 700,000 distinct CDR3 sequences, 45% of which appear only once. Looked up from germline, CDR1 is MNHNS and CDR2 is SASEGT. This CDR3 contains 15 residues. The germline V and J ends were trimmed by 0 bases and 0 bases, with 5 bases remaining between them.

This rearrangement joins TRBV6-1 to TRBJ2-2; no clear D. This sequence originates from an adult man with Graves' disease, either hyperthyroidism or ophthalmopathy (not recorded which). Material for sequencing was peripheral blood or thyroid tissue (not recorded which). Written as DNA, the CDR3 is TGTGCCAGCAGTGAAGCCGTCGCGAACACCGGGGAGCTGTTTTTT. It translates to CASSEAVANTGELFF.